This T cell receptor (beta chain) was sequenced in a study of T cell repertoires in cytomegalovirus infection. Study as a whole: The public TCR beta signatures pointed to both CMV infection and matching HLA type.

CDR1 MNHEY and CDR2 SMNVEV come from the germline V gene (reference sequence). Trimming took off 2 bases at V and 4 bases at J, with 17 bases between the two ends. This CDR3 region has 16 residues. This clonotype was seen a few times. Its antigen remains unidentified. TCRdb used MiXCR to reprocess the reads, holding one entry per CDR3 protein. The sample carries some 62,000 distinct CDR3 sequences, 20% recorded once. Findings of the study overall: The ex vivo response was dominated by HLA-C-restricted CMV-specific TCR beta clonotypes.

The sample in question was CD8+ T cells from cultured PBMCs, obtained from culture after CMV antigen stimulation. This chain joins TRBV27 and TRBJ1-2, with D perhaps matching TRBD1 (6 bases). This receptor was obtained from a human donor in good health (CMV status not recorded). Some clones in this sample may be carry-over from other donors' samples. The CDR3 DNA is TGTGCCAGCAGTTTAAGCCAGGGGCTGGTTTCCTATGGCTACACCTTC. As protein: CASSLSQGLVSYGYTF.